This passage covers 5 T cell receptor beta chains from one sample sequenced in a study of low-dose radiotherapy and immunotherapy resistance in tumors. TRAV- and TRBV-specific primers, spanning alpha and beta chains, primed first-strand cDNA. The PCR that amplified TCRs ran for around 20 cycles, relying on a constant-region primer and a V-primer adapter. TCRdb re-analysed the reads in MiXCR, keeping a single row per CDR3 protein. The data contain tens of thousands of distinct CDR3 sequences, about a sixth of them singletons. Noted time point: before trial treatment. The sequencing used PBMCs, collected before treatment. Source of these receptors: a male donor with prostate cancer.

This clonotype was recorded at least ten times. The rearrangement joins TRBV19 to TRBJ1-3; D gene unclear. V was cut by 3 bases and J by 4 bases, with 13 bases left in between. The CDR3 is made up of 15 amino acids. Germline-derived CDR1 and CDR2 are LNHDA and SQIVND (reference sequence). CDR3 in DNA: TGTGCCAGTAGTATTTCCACAGCCCGAGGAAACACCATATATTTT. It yields the protein CASSISTARGNTIYF.

Many counts were recorded for this clonotype. The chain employs TRBV5-6 and TRBJ1-3, with TRBD1 matching over 10 bases. V lost 3 bases to trimming and J lost 0 bases; unmatched junction nucleotides: 9. The germline gives CDR1 SGHDT, CDR2 YYEEEE. CDR3 length: 18 residues. The CDR3 sequence: CASSWGQGPRTSGNTIYF. The CDR3, as DNA: TGTGCCAGCAGCTGGGGACAGGGGCCCCGGACCTCTGGAAACACCATATATTTT.

This clonotype has a count of ten or more. The V call is TRBV7-8, the J call TRBJ2-1; 12 nucleotides agree with TRBD1. With V trimmed by 5 bases and J by 8 bases, 4 bases remained unmatched. This CDR3 comprises 14 residues. The germline CDR1 and CDR2 sequences are SGHVS and FQNEAQ. This CDR3 is CASSRDRGRDEQFF. The CDR3 DNA reads TGTGCCAGCAGCCGGGACAGGGGGCGCGATGAGCAGTTCTTC. Combining the CDR3 with reference TRBV7-8 and TRBJ2-1 gives the whole variable domain GAGVSQSPRYKVAKRGQDVALRCDPISGHVSLFWYQQALGQGPEFLTYFQNEAQLDKSGLPSDRFFAERPEGSVSTLKIQRTQQEDSAVYLCASSRDRGRDEQFFGPGTRLTVL.

This clonotype came up a few times. The junction differs from germline at one of its ends, possibly a read error. The chain carries TRBV7-3 and TRBJ2-3; TRBD2 aligns across 13 bases. This CDR3 has 15 residues. The germline gives CDR1 SGHTA, CDR2 FQGTGA. The CDR3 region is CASSPLGLAGDTQFF. CDR3 DNA: TGTGCCAGCAGCCCCCTTGGACTAGCGGGGGATACGCAGTTTTTT.

This clonotype has a count of ten or more. This sequence joins TRBV7-9 and TRBJ2-3, with a possible D match to TRBD1 (8 bases). CDR3 length equals 17 residues. Germline V lookup: CDR1 SEHNR, CDR2 FQNEAQ (reference sequence). Trimming stripped 2 bases from V and 0 bases from J, with 15 bases between. CDR3 coding DNA: TGTGCCAGCAGCTTACCGACAGGGGACTATAGCACAGATACGCAGTATTTT. Residues: CASSLPTGDYSTDTQYF.